A selection of T cell receptor beta chains follows, all from one sample in a study of cytomegalovirus exposure and HLA in healthy donors. Profiled with immunoSEQ multiplex PCR; TCRdb holds only in-frame clones, not every one. The sample shows 65,000 to 70,000 clones, roughly 79% of them seen only once. Sequencing was performed on PBMCs. Receptors originate from a man in his fifties or sixties in good health and CMV-seronegative. Each CDR3 is given with its conserved first and last residue. The D gene is left open where the match is weak. Clone size is shown for a subset of rows, as once, few, many or a class of expanded clone.

CDR3: CASSRGQRNQPQHF
DNA: TGTGCCAGCAGCCGTGGACAGAGGAATCAGCCCCAGCATTTT
length: 14
V: TRBV7-2
size: -
J: TRBJ1-5
D: -

CDR3: CASSPPVAGDYNEQFF
DNA: TGTGCCAGCTCACCGCCCGTAGCGGGGGACTACAATGAGCAGTTCTTC
length: 16
V: TRBV18
size: -
J: TRBJ2-1
D: TRBD2

CDR3: CASSPSERGWNQPQHF
DNA: TGTGCCAGCAGTCCCTCAGAGAGGGGGTGGAATCAGCCCCAGCATTTT
length: 16
V: TRBV25-1
size: -
J: TRBJ1-5
D: -

CDR3: CASSWDRVYADTQYF
DNA: TGCGCCAGCAGCTGGGACAGGGTTTATGCAGATACGCAGTATTTT
length: 15
V: TRBV5-1
size: -
J: TRBJ2-3
D: TRBD1

CDR3: CASSRVGGDTQYF
DNA: TGCGCCAGCAGCCGGGTCGGGGGAGATACGCAGTATTTT
length: 13
V: TRBV5-1
size: -
J: TRBJ2-3
D: -

CDR3: CASSYSMTQGNSPLHF
DNA: TGTGCCAGCAGTTACTCGATGACGCAGGGTAATTCACCCCTCCACTTT
length: 16
V: TRBV6-5
size: -
J: TRBJ1-6
D: -

CDR3: CSSWGGELEFF
DNA: TGCAGCTCCTGGGGGGGGGAGCTTGAGTTCTTC
length: 11
V: TRBV20-1
size: -
J: TRBJ2-1
D: TRBD2

CDR3: CASSSLAGGPLTQYF
DNA: TGTGCCAGCAGTTCTTTAGCGGGAGGGCCCCTCACGCAGTATTTT
length: 15
V: TRBV27
size: -
J: TRBJ2-3
D: TRBD2

CDR3: CASSADSRANYGYTF
DNA: TGTGCCAGCAGTGCCGACAGCCGAGCTAACTATGGCTACACCTTC
length: 15
V: TRBV2
size: -
J: TRBJ1-2
D: -

CDR3: CASSLFVSGETQYF
DNA: TGTGCCAGCAGTTTATTCGTCTCGGGTGAGACCCAGTACTTC
length: 14
V: TRBV27
size: -
J: TRBJ2-5
D: -

CDR3: CASSSDREEFF
DNA: TGTGCCAGCAGCTCGGACAGGGAGGAGTTCTTC
length: 11
V: TRBV11-3
size: -
J: TRBJ2-1
D: TRBD1

CDR3: CASSRTGSDEQYF
DNA: TGTGCCAGCAGCCGAACAGGGAGCGACGAGCAGTACTTC
length: 13
V: TRBV5-4
size: -
J: TRBJ2-7
D: -

CDR3: CASSPGGSTDTQYF
DNA: TGCGCCAGCAGCCCGGGGGGTAGCACAGATACGCAGTATTTT
length: 14
V: TRBV5-1
size: -
J: TRBJ2-3
D: TRBD2

CDR3: CAISDRTSGPSKFSSYYNEQFF
DNA: TGTGCCATCAGTGATAGGACTAGCGGGCCCTCTAAGTTTTCCTCCTACTACAATGAGCAGTTCTTC
length: 22
V: TRBV10-3
size: -
J: TRBJ2-1
D: TRBD2

CDR3: CASSLGSVTGELFF
DNA: TGCGCCAGCAGCTTGGGATCGGTAACCGGGGAGCTGTTTTTT
length: 14
V: TRBV5-1
size: -
J: TRBJ2-2
D: -

CDR3: CAISESQNTGELFF
DNA: TGTGCCATCAGTGAGTCACAGAACACCGGGGAGCTGTTTTTT
length: 14
V: TRBV10-3
size: -
J: TRBJ2-2
D: -

CDR3: CASSRNQGTGGSYEQYF
DNA: TGTGCCAGCAGCCGAAATCAAGGGACAGGAGGCTCCTACGAGCAGTACTTC
length: 17
V: TRBV7-9
size: -
J: TRBJ2-7
D: TRBD1

CDR3: CASSPRSLTQETQYF
DNA: TGTGCCAGCAGCCCAAGGAGCCTTACCCAAGAGACCCAGTACTTC
length: 15
V: TRBV5-6
size: -
J: TRBJ2-5
D: -

CDR3: CASSQGQAGANVLTF
DNA: TGCGCCAGCAGCCAAGGACAGGCTGGGGCCAACGTCCTGACTTTC
length: 15
V: TRBV4-1
size: -
J: TRBJ2-6
D: -

CDR3: CAIRPGGGAYEQYF
DNA: TGTGCCATCAGGCCCGGTGGGGGGGCCTACGAGCAGTACTTC
length: 14
V: TRBV10-3
size: -
J: TRBJ2-7
D: TRBD2

CDR3: CASKSGLSANTEAFF
DNA: TGTGCCAGCAAATCAGGGTTATCGGCGAACACTGAAGCTTTCTTT
length: 15
V: TRBV5-5
size: -
J: TRBJ1-1
D: -

CDR3: CAWGRGPELWF
DNA: TGTGCCTGGGGGAGGGGACCGGAACTTTGGTTC
length: 11
V: TRBV30
size: -
J: TRBJ2-7
D: TRBD2

CDR3: CASSFGGGYTF
DNA: TGTGCCAGCAGCTTCGGTGGTGGCTACACCTTC
length: 11
V: TRBV7-9
size: -
J: TRBJ1-2
D: -

CDR3: CASSIETGAEAFF
DNA: TGTGCCAGTAGTATAGAAACAGGGGCTGAAGCTTTCTTT
length: 13
V: TRBV19
size: few
J: TRBJ1-1
D: TRBD1

CDR3: CASSLRTGAYNEQFF
DNA: TGTGCCAGCAGCTTAAGGACAGGGGCGTACAATGAGCAGTTCTTC
length: 15
V: TRBV13
size: -
J: TRBJ2-1
D: TRBD1

CDR3: CASSYGFRGDTEAFF
DNA: TGTGCCAGCAGTTACGGTTTCAGGGGGGACACTGAAGCTTTCTTT
length: 15
V: TRBV6-6
size: -
J: TRBJ1-1
D: TRBD1

CDR3: CASSQGVGELFF
DNA: TGTGCCAGCAGCCAAGGGGTCGGGGAGCTGTTTTTT
length: 12
V: TRBV11-2
size: -
J: TRBJ2-2
D: -

CDR3: CASSPQGVKDTQYF
DNA: TGTGCCAGCAGCCCACAGGGGGTTAAAGATACGCAGTATTTT
length: 14
V: TRBV7-3
size: -
J: TRBJ2-3
D: TRBD1

CDR3: CASRNSGTAYNEQFF
DNA: TGTGCCAGCAGAAATTCCGGGACAGCGTACAATGAGCAGTTCTTC
length: 15
V: TRBV5-4
size: -
J: TRBJ2-1
D: TRBD1

CDR3: CASSPTRTGNSGANVLTF
DNA: TGTGCCAGCAGTCCTACTAGGACGGGAAACTCTGGGGCCAACGTCCTGACTTTC
length: 18
V: TRBV2
size: -
J: TRBJ2-6
D: -

CDR3: CASSEALGGRQPQHF
DNA: TGTGCCAGCAGTGAAGCGCTGGGAGGAAGGCAGCCCCAGCATTTT
length: 15
V: TRBV2
size: few
J: TRBJ1-5
D: -

CDR3: CASKQLQETQYF
DNA: TGTGCCAGCAAGCAACTCCAAGAGACCCAGTACTTC
length: 12
V: TRBV2
size: once
J: TRBJ2-5
D: -

CDR3: CAWTWTGSSYEQYF
DNA: TGTGCCTGGACCTGGACAGGGAGCTCCTACGAGCAGTACTTC
length: 14
V: TRBV30
size: -
J: TRBJ2-7
D: TRBD1

CDR3: CASSLPGLAYEQYF
DNA: TGTGCCAGCAGCTTACCGGGACTAGCCTACGAGCAGTACTTC
length: 14
V: TRBV11-2
size: -
J: TRBJ2-7
D: TRBD2

CDR3: CASGTQGVGANVLTF
DNA: TGTGCCAGCGGGACCCAGGGGGTAGGGGCCAACGTCCTGACTTTC
length: 15
V: TRBV6-6
size: once
J: TRBJ2-6
D: TRBD1

CDR3: CASSLLKIANNEQFF
DNA: TGTGCCAGCAGTTTGTTAAAGATAGCTAACAATGAGCAGTTCTTC
length: 15
V: TRBV28
size: -
J: TRBJ2-1
D: -

CDR3: CASSFSANTGELFF
DNA: TGTGCCAGCAGCTTCTCGGCGAACACCGGGGAGCTGTTTTTT
length: 14
V: TRBV7-9
size: -
J: TRBJ2-2
D: -

CDR3: CASSGPTKKSGGAADTQYF
DNA: TGCGCCAGCAGTGGACCCACCAAAAAATCGGGGGGAGCAGCAGATACGCAGTATTTT
length: 19
V: TRBV10-1
size: -
J: TRBJ2-3
D: TRBD2

CDR3: CASSQIKKQGLRNTEAFF
DNA: TGTGCCAGCAGCCAAATCAAAAAACAGGGCCTTAGGAACACTGAAGCTTTCTTT
length: 18
V: TRBV11-2
size: -
J: TRBJ1-1
D: -

CDR3: CASSADPGLGNSPLHF
DNA: TGTGCCAGCAGCGCCGACCCGGGACTCGGGAATTCACCCCTCCACTTT
length: 16
V: TRBV9
size: -
J: TRBJ1-6
D: -

CDR3: CASSGATGGSWAFF
DNA: TGTGCCAGCAGTGGGGCGACAGGGGGTTCTTGGGCTTTCTTT
length: 14
V: TRBV6-1
size: -
J: TRBJ1-1
D: TRBD1

CDR3: CASSARTAFTGYGYTF
DNA: TGTGCCAGCAGCGCTAGGACTGCTTTTACGGGCTATGGCTACACCTTC
length: 16
V: TRBV7-8
size: -
J: TRBJ1-2
D: -